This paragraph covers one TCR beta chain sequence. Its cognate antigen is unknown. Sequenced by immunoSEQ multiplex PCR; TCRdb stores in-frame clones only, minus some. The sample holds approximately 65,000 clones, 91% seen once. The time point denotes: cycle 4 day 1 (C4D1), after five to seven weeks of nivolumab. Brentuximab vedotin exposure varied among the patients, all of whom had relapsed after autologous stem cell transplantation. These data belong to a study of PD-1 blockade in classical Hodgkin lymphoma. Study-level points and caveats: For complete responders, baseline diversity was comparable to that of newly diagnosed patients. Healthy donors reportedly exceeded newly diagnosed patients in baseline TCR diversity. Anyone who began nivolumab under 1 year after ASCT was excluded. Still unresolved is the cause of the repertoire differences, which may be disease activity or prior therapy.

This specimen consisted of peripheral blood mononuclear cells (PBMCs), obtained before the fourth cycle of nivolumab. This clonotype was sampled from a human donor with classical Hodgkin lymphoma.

Here the CDR3 DNA reads TGTGCCAGCAGCTTACAGGGGAACGGAAACACCATATATTTT. It codes for CASSLQGNGNTIYF. V gene TRBV7-9 combines with J gene TRBJ1-3; possibly TRBD1 for D (6 bases). Germline CDR1 and CDR2: SEHNR and FQNEAQ (reference sequence). Trimming stripped 2 bases from V and 4 bases from J, with 9 bases between. CDR3 length: 14 residues.